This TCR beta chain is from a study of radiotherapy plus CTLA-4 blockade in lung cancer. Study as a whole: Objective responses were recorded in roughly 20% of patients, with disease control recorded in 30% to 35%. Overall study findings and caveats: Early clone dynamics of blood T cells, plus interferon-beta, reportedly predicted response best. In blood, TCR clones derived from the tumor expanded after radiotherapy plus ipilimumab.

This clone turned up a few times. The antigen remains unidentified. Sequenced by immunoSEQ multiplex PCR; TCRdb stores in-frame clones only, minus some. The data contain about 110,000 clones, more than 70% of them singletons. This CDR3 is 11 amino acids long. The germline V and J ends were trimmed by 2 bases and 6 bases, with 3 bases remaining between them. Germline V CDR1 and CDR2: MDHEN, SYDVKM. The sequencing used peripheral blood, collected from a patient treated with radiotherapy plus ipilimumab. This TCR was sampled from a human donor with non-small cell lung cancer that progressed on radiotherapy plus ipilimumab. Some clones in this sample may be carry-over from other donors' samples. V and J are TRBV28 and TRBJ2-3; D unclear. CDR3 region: CASSLRDTQYF. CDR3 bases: TGTGCCAGCAGTTTACGGGATACGCAGTATTTT.